The 27 T cell receptor beta chains listed next were all sequenced from one sample in a study of blood T cell repertoires in COVID-19. The repertoire was sequenced with immunoSEQ multiplex PCR; TCRdb's copy has only in-frame clones and lacks some. Of fewer than 110,000 clones listed, 88% are singletons. The specimen was peripheral blood. All receptors come from a man aged 45-60 years with active or convalescent COVID-19.

For this clone: The junction shows a germline mismatch at one end, possibly a read error. The chain couples TRBV7-2 to TRBJ1-5, with D unclear. The CDR3 sequence is 13 residues long. The germline V gene encodes CDR1 SGHTA and CDR2 FQGNSA. The CDR3 reads CASSLDRVQSQHF. CDR3 in DNA: TGTGCCAGCAGCTTAGACCGGGTTCAGTCCCAGCATTTT.

The V gene is TRBV28, the J gene TRBJ2-3, with TRBD1 as a possible D gene (5 bases). The CDR3 is made up of 17 amino acids. CDR1 MDHEN and CDR2 SYDVKM come from the germline V gene. V lost 7 bases, J lost 2 bases, and 22 bases lay in between. The CDR3 DNA reads TGTGCCAGCAATTCAGAGAGACAGCCGGTATTCACAGATACGCAGTATTTT. It codes for CASNSERQPVFTDTQYF.

This clone occurred a few times. The chain combines TRBV5-6 with TRBJ1-2; 11 bases line up with TRBD1. Germline lookup yields CDR1 SGHDT and CDR2 YYEEEE. The CDR3 runs 15 residues. The J segment lost 0 bases and the V segment lost 7 bases, leaving 5 bases of the junction unmatched. CDR3 bases: TGTGCCAGCCGGACAGGGGGCACTTCTAACTATGGCTACACCTTC. Its protein is CASRTGGTSNYGYTF.

This rearrangement joins TRBV20-1 to TRBJ2-2; D is perhaps TRBD2 (5 bases). The germline V gene encodes CDR1 DFQATT and CDR2 SNEGSKA (reference sequence). Trimming pared 3 bases from V and 6 bases from J, leaving 14 bases between. This CDR3 is 14 amino acids long. CDR3 residues: CSASMNGKSGELFF. For the CDR3, the DNA is TGCAGTGCTAGTATGAACGGGAAGTCCGGGGAGCTGTTTTTT.

In DNA, the CDR3 is TGTGCCAGCTCATCGTTTTTGGGACAGGGGGATGGCTACACCTTC. Its translation: CASSSFLGQGDGYTF. V usage is TRBV18 and J usage is TRBJ1-2; TRBD1 aligns across 11 bases. The germline gives CDR1 KGHSH, CDR2 LQKENI. V dropped 5 bases and J dropped 6; count of bases not matched to a gene: 8. CDR3 size: 15 residues.

The CDR3 nucleotides are TGTGCCAGCAGTCTGACAGGCATCGGGTCCCCTCAGTTCTTC. Encoded protein: CASSLTGIGSPQFF. This sequence joins TRBV6-2 or TRBV6-3 and TRBJ2-1, with TRBD1 as a possible D gene (6 bases). Germline assignment: CDR1 MNHEY and CDR2 SVGEGT. V was pared by 5 bases and J by 13 bases, with 21 bases between. The CDR3 length is 14 residues.

This chain joins TRBV9 and TRBJ1-2; TRBD1 agrees at 7 bases. This CDR3 has 12 residues. V lost 3 bases and J lost 5; bases outside the gene matches: 1. Per germline, CDR1 SGDLS and CDR2 YYNGEE. The CDR3: CASSGQGYGYTF. The CDR3 nucleotides are TGTGCCAGCAGCGGACAGGGTTATGGCTACACCTTC.

The genes are TRBV9 and TRBJ2-7, with D possibly being TRBD2 (6 bases). In germline, CDR1 is SGDLS, CDR2 YYNGEE. This CDR3 region has 14 residues. The V end was cut by 4 bases, the J end by 2 bases, with 13 bases between. The CDR3 region has the DNA TGTGCCAGCAGCCGGGGCGGGGCAACCTACGAGCAGTACTTC. Protein: CASSRGGATYEQYF. Full variable domain (remainder filled in from reference TRBV9 and TRBJ2-7): DSGVTQTPKHLITATGQRVTLRCSPRSGDLSVYWYQQSLDQGLQFLIQYYNGEERAKGNILERFSAQQFPDLHSELNLSSLELGDSALYFCASSRGGATYEQYFGPGTRLTVT.

The sample holds one count of this clone. The J gene is TRBJ2-6, the V gene TRBV4-3; D unclear. The CDR3 is made up of 16 amino acids. The ends were cut back, 1 base at V and 3 bases at J, with 10 bases in the middle. CDR1 is LGHNA and CDR2 is YSLEER in the germline V gene. The CDR3 bases are TGCGCCAGCAGCCAAGTTGCAGTCTTTGGGGCCAACGTCCTGACTTTC. This sequence encodes CASSQVAVFGANVLTF.

This chain connects TRBV15 to TRBJ2-1, with TRBD2 matching over 13 bases. The germline V gene has CDR1 LNHNV and CDR2 YYDKDF (reference sequence). The CDR3 has 16 amino acids. The ends lost 5 bases at V and 4 bases at J; junction bases unmatched: 5. The CDR3 DNA sequence: TGTGCCACCAGCCGAGGGACTAGCGGGACATACAATGAGCAGTTCTTC. Protein: CATSRGTSGTYNEQFF. Full variable domain (rest looked up from reference TRBV15 and TRBJ2-1): DAMVIQNPRYQVTQFGKPVTLSCSQTLNHNVMYWYQQKSSQAPKLLFHYYDKDFNNEADTPDNFQSRRPNTSFCFLDIRSPGLGDTAMYLCATSRGTSGTYNEQFFGPGTRLTVL.

The V gene is TRBV6-5, the J gene TRBJ1-1; no firm D call. V dropped 5 bases and J dropped 0 bases, with 10 bases sitting between them. The CDR3 is 14 amino acids. Germline V gives CDR1 MNHEY, CDR2 SVGAGI. The CDR3 region is CASSSVGVNTEAFF. The CDR3 DNA sequence: TGTGCCAGCAGTAGTGTCGGAGTGAACACTGAAGCTTTCTTT.

The chain has TRBV6-5 and TRBJ2-7; no firm D call. The CDR3 consists of 15 residues. Deletions cut 4 bases from V and 6 bases from J, with 19 bases between. In germline, CDR1 is MNHEY, CDR2 SVGAGI. The chain's CDR3 is CASSSLEDWVGEQYF. The CDR3 DNA reads TGTGCCAGCAGTTCTCTCGAGGATTGGGTGGGCGAGCAGTACTTC.

The V and J genes are TRBV29-1 and TRBJ2-1, with 8 bases lining up with TRBD2. Looked up from germline, CDR1 is SQVTM and CDR2 is ANQGSEA. CDR3 length: 15 residues. V was clipped by 1 base and J by 3 bases; unmatched bases: 5. The CDR3 sequence is CSVEAREDFYNEQFF. For the CDR3, the DNA is TGCAGCGTTGAAGCGCGGGAGGATTTCTACAATGAGCAGTTCTTC.

V usage is TRBV4-3 and J usage is TRBJ2-1; 11 nucleotides agree with TRBD2. V lost 2 bases and J lost 6; bases outside the gene matches: 6. Germline-derived CDR1 and CDR2 are LGHNA and YSLEER. There are 16 residues in the CDR3. The CDR3 DNA sequence: TGCGCCAGCAGCCAACCTAGCGGGAGGCCCTCCAATGAGCAGTTCTTC. Protein product: CASSQPSGRPSNEQFF.

Details on this clone: Compared with germline, one end of the junction differs, possibly owing to a read error. The chain is built from TRBV28 and TRBJ2-7; D is perhaps TRBD2 (5 bases). Germline CDR1 and CDR2: MDHEN and SYDVKM. There are 13 residues in the CDR3. The CDR3 protein is CASSLSFGNEQCF. The CDR3 coding sequence is TGTGCCAGCAGTTTGAGTTTCGGGAACGAGCAGTGCTTC.

The V and J genes are TRBV7-6 and TRBJ1-3, with D unresolved. The germline gives CDR1 SGHVS, CDR2 FNYEAQ. V was pared by 1 base and J by 7 bases, with 5 bases between. This CDR3 contains 12 residues. The CDR3 coding sequence is TGTGCCAGCAGCTTAGTCGCGAACACCATATATTTT. Residues: CASSLVANTIYF.

The J gene is TRBJ1-2, the V gene TRBV6-6, with a tentative D call TRBD1 (6 bases). V lost 6 bases and J 4 bases, leaving 18 bases between the germline ends. CDR3 length: 15 residues. Per germline, CDR1 MNHNY and CDR2 SVGAGI (reference sequence). The CDR3, as DNA: TGTGCCAGCAGCCCCTCAGGGGCCAACCCCTATGGCTACACCTTC. Residues: CASSPSGANPYGYTF.

The chain couples TRBV19 to TRBJ2-7; weak D call: TRBD1 (5 bases). Germline V gene data show CDR1 as LNHDA and CDR2 as SQIVND (reference sequence). V was trimmed by 4 bases and J by 4 bases, leaving 11 bases between them. The CDR3 spans 13 residues. The chain's CDR3 is CASSNAQGYEQYF. The DNA for the CDR3 is TGTGCCAGTAGTAATGCGCAGGGATACGAGCAGTACTTC.

The chain combines TRBV10-3 with TRBJ1-1, with D possibly being TRBD1 (6 bases). The CDR3 extends over 15 amino acids. The V end was cut by 0 bases, the J end by 2 bases, with 10 bases between. Per germline, CDR1 ENHRY and CDR2 SYGVKD. In nucleotides, the CDR3 is TGTGCCATCAGTGAGTCGAACAGGGATAACACTGAAGCTTTCTTT. Translation gives CAISESNRDNTEAFF.

The chain joins TRBV12-3 or TRBV12-4 to TRBJ1-2; TRBD1 aligns across 7 bases. The trim removed 5 bases at V and 4 bases at J, leaving 4 bases unmatched. The CDR3 is 13 residues long. CDR3 in amino acids: CASSRTGFYGYTF. The CDR3 DNA is TGTGCCAGCAGTCGGACAGGATTCTATGGCTACACCTTC.

Only a few counts were recorded for this clone. The rearrangement joins TRBV19 to TRBJ1-5; 9 nucleotides align to TRBD1. Trimming removed 2 bases from V and 6 bases from J; junction bases left unmatched: 8. The CDR3 spans 16 residues. The germline V gene has CDR1 LNHDA and CDR2 SQIVND (reference sequence). The CDR3 region is CASSIRTGADGQPQHF. CDR3 bases: TGTGCCAGTAGTATACGGACAGGGGCGGACGGTCAGCCCCAGCATTTT.

This clone was counted between two and nine times. The chain carries TRBV7-9 and TRBJ2-7; 12 bases fit TRBD2. The CDR3 totals 15 residues. The germline V gene encodes CDR1 SEHNR and CDR2 FQNEAQ (reference sequence). V shed 5 bases and J 6 bases; nucleotides not matched to a gene: 8. The CDR3 sequence is CASSKLAGGFSEQYF. In DNA, the CDR3 is TGTGCCAGCAGCAAACTAGCGGGAGGTTTCAGCGAGCAGTACTTC.

This chain connects TRBV7-9 to TRBJ1-4, with 7 nucleotides matching TRBD1. Trimming removed 0 bases from V and 8 bases from J; junction bases left unmatched: 3. From germline, CDR1 is SEHNR and CDR2 FQNEAQ (reference sequence). The CDR3 consists of 14 residues. The CDR3 coding sequence is TGTGCCAGCAGCTTAGCTGGGACAGCCGAAAAACTGTTTTTT. Its protein is CASSLAGTAEKLFF.

This chain joins TRBV5-5 and TRBJ2-1, with TRBD2 matching 11 bases. The J segment lost 7 bases and the V segment lost 2 bases, leaving 5 bases of the junction unmatched. Germline V gene sequence: CDR1 SGHKS, CDR2 YYEKEE (reference sequence). The CDR3 sequence is 15 residues long. The CDR3 DNA follows: TGTGCCAGCAGCTTACTGGGACTAGCGGCTAATGAGCAGTTCTTC. This codes for CASSLLGLAANEQFF.

This clone was counted a single time. The chain recombines TRBV2 with TRBJ1-1, with D unresolved. The CDR3 has 14 amino acids. With 5 bases removed from V and 6 bases from J, the gap between germline ends came to 16 bases. The germline gives CDR1 SNHLY, CDR2 FYNNEI. The CDR3 DNA reads as TGTGCCAGCAGTACAACTGGGAGTTGGGCTGAAGCTTTCTTT. This gives the protein CASSTTGSWAEAFF.

Written as DNA, the CDR3 is TGTGCCAGCAGTTTAGTGAGACAGAAAGGCCATCAGCCCCAGCATTTT. Translating it yields CASSLVRQKGHQPQHF. The chain combines TRBV27 with TRBJ1-5, with D maybe TRBD1 (5 bases). The CDR3 extends over 16 amino acids. Germline CDR1 reads MNHEY; CDR2 reads SMNVEV (reference sequence). Trimming pared 2 bases from V and 5 bases from J, leaving 16 bases between.

The chain is built from TRBV15 and TRBJ1-1, with TRBD1 as a possible D gene (6 bases). The CDR3 is 14 amino acids. V lost 4 bases and J 7 bases, leaving 16 bases between the germline ends. The germline V gene has CDR1 LNHNV and CDR2 YYDKDF (reference sequence). In DNA form, the CDR3 reads TGTGCCACCAGCACCCGGACAGCAACTATTGAAGCTTTCTTT. Amino acids: CATSTRTATIEAFF.